A selection of T cell receptor beta chains follows, all from one sample in a study of blood T cell repertoires in COVID-19. Libraries were prepared by immunoSEQ multiplex PCR; TCRdb keeps only in-frame clonotypes and omits some of them. This table holds under 300,000 clones, under 85% found once. Sequencing was carried out using peripheral blood. The source of these receptors is a man between 25 and 39 years old who had recovered from COVID-19. Each CDR3 is given with its conserved first and last residue. The D gene is left open where the match is weak. Clone size appears in some rows only: once, few, many, or a class for an expanded clone.

size,J,V,D,DNA,CDR3
.,TRBJ1-6,TRBV5-4,TRBD1,TGTGCCAGCAGCTTAAGACAGGGGGATAATTCACCCCTCCACTTT,CASSLRQGDNSPLHF
.,TRBJ1-2,TRBV11-1,.,TGTGCCAGCAGCTTAGATCGGACAACTGGGGGCTACACCTTC,CASSLDRTTGGYTF
.,TRBJ1-1,TRBV9,.,TGTGCCAGCAGCGTAGGCCCCAGCGAGACTGAAGCTTTCTTT,CASSVGPSETEAFF
.,TRBJ2-7,TRBV3-1/TRBV3-2,.,TGTGCCAGCAGCCAGCCTAGCTCCTACGAGCAGTACTTC,CASSQPSSYEQYF
once,TRBJ2-1,TRBV5-1,TRBD2,TGCGCCAGCAGCTTAGGCGGGGGGGCCTCCTACAATGAGCAGTTCTTC,CASSLGGGASYNEQFF
.,TRBJ2-5,TRBV4-1,TRBD2,TGCGCCAGCACCCGGACTAGCGCACAAGAGACCCAGTACTTC,CASTRTSAQETQYF
.,TRBJ1-1,TRBV3-1/TRBV3-2,.,TGTGCCAGCAGCCAGGCCCAGGGGAACACTGAAGCTTTCTTT,CASSQAQGNTEAFF
.,TRBJ1-4,TRBV28,.,TGTGCCACGGTTCCGGGGTCCGGGTATGAAAAACTGTTTTTT,CATVPGSGYEKLFF
once,TRBJ1-5,TRBV4-1,TRBD1,TGCGCCAGCAGCCAAGAAACGACAGGGAGTATGAATCAGCCCCAGCATTTT,CASSQETTGSMNQPQHF
.,TRBJ2-7,TRBV9,TRBD1,TGTGCCAGCAGCGCTGGACAGGGGGGAGCCTACGAGCAGTACTTC,CASSAGQGGAYEQYF
once,TRBJ2-1,TRBV4-1,.,TGCGCCAGCAGCCCGCTCCGAGGCAATGAGCAGTTCTTC,CASSPLRGNEQFF
.,TRBJ2-3,TRBV29-1,.,TGCAGCGTTGATGGGGGGAAGGATACGCAGTATTTT,CSVDGGKDTQYF
.,TRBJ2-1,TRBV29-1,TRBD2,TGCAGCGTCGTAGCGGGGGGGGTCTACAATGAGCAGTTCTTC,CSVVAGGVYNEQFF
.,TRBJ2-7,TRBV12-3/TRBV12-4,TRBD1,TGTGCCAGCATGGGACAGACCCCCTACGAGCAGTACTTC,CASMGQTPYEQYF
.,TRBJ2-2,TRBV3-1/TRBV3-2,TRBD1,TGTGCCAGCAGCCCTGGGACAGACCTCACCGGGGAGCTGTTTTTT,CASSPGTDLTGELFF
.,TRBJ2-3,TRBV5-1,.,TGCGCCAGCAGCTTGGATAAGGAGCGGTACACAGATACGCAGTATTTT,CASSLDKERYTDTQYF
.,TRBJ2-7,TRBV11-2,.,TGTGCCAGCAGCTTATTACAGTCCTACGAGCAGTACTTC,CASSLLQSYEQYF
.,TRBJ1-6,TRBV19,.,TGTGCCAGTGCCTCCCTATTTAATTCACCCCTCCACTTT,CASASLFNSPLHF
once,TRBJ2-5,TRBV7-3,TRBD2,TGTGCCAGCAGCTCCCCTGGGGAGCGGGGGGGAGAGACCCAGTACTTC,CASSSPGERGGETQYF
.,TRBJ1-1,TRBV27,TRBD1,TGTGCCAGCAGTTTGACAGGGTCGAACACTGAAGCTTTCTTT,CASSLTGSNTEAFF
.,TRBJ1-4,TRBV9,.,TGTGCCAGCAGCGTACGGGGGACTCCAACTAATGAAAAACTGTTTTTT,CASSVRGTPTNEKLFF
.,TRBJ2-2,TRBV9,.,TGTGCCAGCAGCGTAGCTACTGGTACCGGGGAGCTGTTTTTT,CASSVATGTGELFF
.,TRBJ1-5,TRBV5-4,.,TGTGCCAGCAGCCCCGGGACTGGTAGCAATCAGCCCCAGCATTTT,CASSPGTGSNQPQHF
.,TRBJ2-5,TRBV5-5,TRBD1,TGTGCCAGCAGCTTGGCGGACAGGGGATGGGAGACCCAGTACTTC,CASSLADRGWETQYF
few,TRBJ2-3,TRBV6-1,TRBD2,TGTGCCAGCAGTGAAACCAGCGGGGGGGCCAATACGCAGTATTTT,CASSETSGGANTQYF
.,TRBJ1-2,TRBV20-1,.,TGCAGTGCTAGTTGGGGGGAGAGCTATGGCTACACCTTC,CSASWGESYGYTF
.,TRBJ1-1,TRBV7-2,.,TGTGCCAGCAGCTTCGAGGAGAGTAACACTGAAGCTTTCTTT,CASSFEESNTEAFF
once,TRBJ2-3,TRBV7-3,TRBD1,TGTGCCAGCAGCTTATTGGCCGGGACAGCGCAGTATTTT,CASSLLAGTAQYF
.,TRBJ1-6,TRBV6-5,TRBD1,TGTGCCAGCAGAACAGGGGCGCAGGTCCCATCACCCCTCCACTTT,CASRTGAQVPSPLHF
.,TRBJ1-2,TRBV27,.,TGTGCCAGCAGAACTACGGGGGGCTACACCTTC,CASRTTGGYTF
.,TRBJ2-3,TRBV14,.,TGTGCCAGCAGCCAAGTAGGGGGGGCCGTGGCAGATACGCAGTATTTT,CASSQVGGAVADTQYF
.,TRBJ2-1,TRBV7-2,.,TGTGCCAGCAGCTTATCGAGGCGTTTGCAGTTCTTC,CASSLSRRLQFF
.,TRBJ2-5,TRBV5-1,TRBD2,TGCGCCAGCAGCTTTAGACTAGCGGGGGAGGAGGAGACCCAGTACTTC,CASSFRLAGEEETQYF
once,TRBJ1-2,TRBV4-2,.,TGTGCCAGCAGCCAAGTAGGGGAAAACTATGGCTACACCTTC,CASSQVGENYGYTF
.,TRBJ2-3,TRBV18,TRBD2,TGTGCCAGCTCACCACGACTAGCGGGCGACACAGATACGCAGTATTTT,CASSPRLAGDTDTQYF
.,TRBJ1-6,TRBV5-4,.,TGTGCCAGCAGCTTGGGGCAGGGCAAAGGCTCACCCCTCCACTTT,CASSLGQGKGSPLHF
few,TRBJ2-3,TRBV10-3,TRBD1,TGTGCCATCAGCTCGGCGGGGACAGGAAGCACAGATACGCAGTATTTT,CAISSAGTGSTDTQYF
once,TRBJ1-3,TRBV5-1,.,TGCGCCAGCACCCAGGACAGTTCAACCGGAAACACCATATATTTT,CASTQDSSTGNTIYF
once,TRBJ1-2,TRBV2,.,TGTGCCAGCAGTGAACTTGGGGGCGGCTATGGCTACACCTTC,CASSELGGGYGYTF
.,TRBJ2-3,TRBV9,.,TGTGCCAGCAGCGAACCGGGGAATACGCAGTATTTT,CASSEPGNTQYF
.,TRBJ2-5,TRBV19,.,TGTGCCAGTAGTGACACACGAAGGGAGACCCAGTACTTC,CASSDTRRETQYF
.,TRBJ2-3,TRBV29-1,.,TGCAGCGTTGCGGCAGGTAGAACAGATACGCAGTATTTT,CSVAAGRTDTQYF
few,TRBJ2-5,TRBV7-6,TRBD2,TGTGCCAGCAGCGTACTAGCGGGGGATCAAGAGACCCAGTACTTC,CASSVLAGDQETQYF
.,TRBJ2-1,TRBV5-4,TRBD2,TGTGCCAGCAGCCTCCCCGGGGGGGCCTACAATGAGCAGTTCTTC,CASSLPGGAYNEQFF
.,TRBJ2-7,TRBV11-2,TRBD1,TGTGCCAGCAGCTCCGACAGGGGAGTCCACGAGCAGTACTTC,CASSSDRGVHEQYF
.,TRBJ1-2,TRBV5-4,TRBD1,TGTGCCAGCAGCTCCGGGACAGCTAACTATGGCTACACCTTC,CASSSGTANYGYTF
.,TRBJ2-5,TRBV9,.,TGTGCCAGCAGCTCCCAGGAAGAGACCCAGTACTTC,CASSSQEETQYF
.,TRBJ1-6,TRBV28,.,TGTGCCAGCAGTTTAGCAGGGTCTGGTTCACCCCTCCACTTT,CASSLAGSGSPLHF
.,TRBJ1-1,TRBV11-2,.,TGTGCCAGCAGCCAAAGAGGGCAGATCGGCACTGAAGCTTTCTTT,CASSQRGQIGTEAFF
.,TRBJ1-5,TRBV6-1,.,TGTGCCAGCAGTGAGGGAGCGACGGCCTTGTCTCAGCCCCAGCATTTT,CASSEGATALSQPQHF
.,TRBJ1-1,TRBV5-5,TRBD1,TGTGCCAGCAGCTGGGGACAGGGGTCAACTGAAGCTTTCTTT,CASSWGQGSTEAFF
.,TRBJ1-3,TRBV9,.,TGTGCCAGCAGCGTACTTCCAGGGGACTCTGGAAACACCATATATTTT,CASSVLPGDSGNTIYF
.,TRBJ2-1,TRBV28,TRBD1,TGTGCCAGCAGCCGAATCCCGGACAGGGAAGATGAGCAGTTCTTC,CASSRIPDREDEQFF
.,TRBJ2-6,TRBV5-1,.,TGCGCCAGCAGCACAGGGAACTCTGGGGCCAACGTCCTGACTTTC,CASSTGNSGANVLTF
.,TRBJ2-3,TRBV5-1,.,TGCGCCAGCAGCTTGGTGGGCCCGGGGGGCACAGATACGCAGTATTTT,CASSLVGPGGTDTQYF
.,TRBJ1-4,TRBV3-1/TRBV3-2,TRBD1,TGTGCCAGCAGCCAAGATGAGCACAGGGGGTTTGAGAAACTGTTTTTT,CASSQDEHRGFEKLFF
.,TRBJ2-2,TRBV5-1,TRBD1,TGCGCCAGCAGCTCGGGACAGGTGAACACCGGGGAGCTGTTTTTT,CASSSGQVNTGELFF
.,TRBJ1-6,TRBV6-1,TRBD1,TGTGCCAGCAGTGAAATCGACAGGGGTAATTCACCCCTCCACTTT,CASSEIDRGNSPLHF
.,TRBJ2-7,TRBV5-1,.,TGCGCCAGCAGCTTGGCCAGGGCTGTTCACGAGCAGTACTTC,CASSLARAVHEQYF